This passage covers 4 T cell receptor beta chains from one sample sequenced in a study of T-cell reconstitution after alpha-beta-depleted transplantation in children (dated by TCRdb to 2015 to 2016). Libraries were prepared through PCR. Data came from an Illumina HiSeq 2500. TCR library preparation used molecular barcoding, with unique molecular identifiers applied to normalize quantification of the TCRbeta repertoire. Using fastp trimming at Q25 and MiXCR clonotype assembly, TCRdb reanalyzed the public sequencing data and kept in-frame beta chains. Each entry merges the rows of one CDR3 protein and shows their most common DNA and genes. This sample gives 420,000 or so distinct CDR3 sequences in total; about 11% of them show up just once. Roughly 5% of the sample lies in the top ten. Sequencing was performed on PBMCs from the stem cell graft donor, taken from the stem cell graft. The receptors were sampled from a human donor who donated a stem cell graft to a child with acute myeloid leukemia.

There are a few counts of this clonotype. The V call is TRBV5-1, the J call TRBJ1-1; the match to TRBD1 covers 10 bases. CDR1 and CDR2 from the germline V gene are SGHRS and YFSETQ. The CDR3 consists of 12 residues. J lost 9 bases, V lost 4 bases, and 3 bases had no gene match. The chain's CDR3 is CASSGGQGQAFF. The CDR3, as DNA: TGCGCCAGCAGCGGGGGACAGGGGCAAGCTTTCTTT.

This rearrangement joins TRBV29-1 to TRBJ1-1, with D possibly being TRBD1 (6 bases). V was cut by 4 bases and J by 1 base, with 13 bases left in between. Looked up from germline, CDR1 is SQVTM and CDR2 is ANQGSEA. The CDR3 extends over 14 amino acids. The CDR3 loop is CSVGRPGANTEAFF. In DNA form, the CDR3 reads TGCAGCGTTGGAAGGCCGGGGGCGAACACTGAAGCTTTCTTT.

A word on this clonotype: A read error may produce the germline difference seen at one junction end. The chain uses TRBV9 and TRBJ1-3; 8 bases match TRBD1. The CDR3 covers 17 residues. CDR1 and CDR2 from the germline V gene are SGDLS and YYNGEE. The CDR3 reads CASSVAPDRVSGYTIYF. Written as DNA, the CDR3 is TGTGCCAGCAGCGTAGCCCCGGACAGGGTTAGTGGATACACCATATATTTT.

The table lists this clonotype with a few counts. The V and J genes are TRBV7-3 and TRBJ2-3, with D perhaps matching TRBD1 or TRBD2 (5 bases each). Germline V gene lookup returns CDR1 SGHTA and CDR2 FQGTGA. V shed 5 bases and J shed 6 bases, with 12 bases lying between them. This CDR3 spans 13 amino acids. The CDR3 DNA reads TGTGCCAGCAGCGACGGGACCGCGGATACGCAGTATTTT. Its protein is CASSDGTADTQYF.